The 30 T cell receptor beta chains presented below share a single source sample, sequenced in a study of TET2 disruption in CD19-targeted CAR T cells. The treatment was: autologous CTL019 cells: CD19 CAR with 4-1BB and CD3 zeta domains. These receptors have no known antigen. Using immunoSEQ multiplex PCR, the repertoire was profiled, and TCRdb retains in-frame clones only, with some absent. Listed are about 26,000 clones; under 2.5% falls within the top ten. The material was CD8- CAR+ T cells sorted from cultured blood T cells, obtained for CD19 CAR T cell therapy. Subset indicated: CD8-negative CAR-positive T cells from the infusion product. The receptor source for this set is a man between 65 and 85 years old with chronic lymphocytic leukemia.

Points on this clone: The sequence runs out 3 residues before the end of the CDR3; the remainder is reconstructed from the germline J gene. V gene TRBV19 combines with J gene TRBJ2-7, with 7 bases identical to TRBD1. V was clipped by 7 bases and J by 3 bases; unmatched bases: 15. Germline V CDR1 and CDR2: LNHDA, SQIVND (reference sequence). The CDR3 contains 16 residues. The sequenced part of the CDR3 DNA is TGTGCCAGTACCCCAGGGTGGCAGGGGGATAGCTACGAG. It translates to CASTPGWQGDSYE. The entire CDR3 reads CASTPGWQGDSYEQYF.

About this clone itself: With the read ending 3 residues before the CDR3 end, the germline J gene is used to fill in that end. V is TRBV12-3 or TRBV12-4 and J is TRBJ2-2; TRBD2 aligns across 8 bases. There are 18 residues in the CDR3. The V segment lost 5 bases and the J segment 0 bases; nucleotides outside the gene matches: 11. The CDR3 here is CASSPSPGGGSNTGELFF. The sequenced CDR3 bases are TGTGCCAGCAGTCCGTCCCCCGGGGGGGGATCGAACACCGGGGAG.

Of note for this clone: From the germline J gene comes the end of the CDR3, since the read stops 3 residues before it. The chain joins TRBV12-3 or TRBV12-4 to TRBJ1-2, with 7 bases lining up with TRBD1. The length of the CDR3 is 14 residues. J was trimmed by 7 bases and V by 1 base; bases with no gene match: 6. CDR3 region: CASSLEQGLAGYTF. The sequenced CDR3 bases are TGTGCCAGCAGTTTAGAACAGGGGTTGGCTGGC.

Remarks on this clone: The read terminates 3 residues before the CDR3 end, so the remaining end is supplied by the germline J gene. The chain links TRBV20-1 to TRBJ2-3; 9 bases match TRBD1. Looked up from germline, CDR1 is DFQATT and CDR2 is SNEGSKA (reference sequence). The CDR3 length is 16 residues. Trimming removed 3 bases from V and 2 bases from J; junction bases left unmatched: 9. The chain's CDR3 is CSASDLDRGFTDTQYF. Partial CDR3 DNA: TGCAGTGCTAGTGATCTTGACAGGGGGTTCACAGATACG.

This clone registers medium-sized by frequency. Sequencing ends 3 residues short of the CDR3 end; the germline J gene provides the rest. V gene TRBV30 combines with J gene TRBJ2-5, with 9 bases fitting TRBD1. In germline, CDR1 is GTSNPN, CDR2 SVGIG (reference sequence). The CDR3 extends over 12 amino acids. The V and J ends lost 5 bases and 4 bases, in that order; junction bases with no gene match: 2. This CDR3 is CAWGGQGETQYF. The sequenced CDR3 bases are TGTGCCTGGGGGGGACAGGGAGAGACC.

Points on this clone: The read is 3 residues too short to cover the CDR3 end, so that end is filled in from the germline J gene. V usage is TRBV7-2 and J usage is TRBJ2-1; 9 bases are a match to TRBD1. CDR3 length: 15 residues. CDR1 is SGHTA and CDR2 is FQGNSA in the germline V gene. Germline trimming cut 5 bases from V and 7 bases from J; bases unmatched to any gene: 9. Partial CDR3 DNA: TGTGCCAGCAGCCAAAGGGGACAGGGTAATAATGAG. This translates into CASSQRGQGNNE. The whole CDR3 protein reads CASSQRGQGNNEQFF.

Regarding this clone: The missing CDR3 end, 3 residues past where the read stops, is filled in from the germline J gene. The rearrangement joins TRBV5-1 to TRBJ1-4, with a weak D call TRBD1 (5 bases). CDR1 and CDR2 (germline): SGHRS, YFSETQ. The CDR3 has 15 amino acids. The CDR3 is CASSLYGDGANVLFF. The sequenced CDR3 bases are TGCGCCAGCAGCTTGTATGGGGATGGGGCCAACGTA.

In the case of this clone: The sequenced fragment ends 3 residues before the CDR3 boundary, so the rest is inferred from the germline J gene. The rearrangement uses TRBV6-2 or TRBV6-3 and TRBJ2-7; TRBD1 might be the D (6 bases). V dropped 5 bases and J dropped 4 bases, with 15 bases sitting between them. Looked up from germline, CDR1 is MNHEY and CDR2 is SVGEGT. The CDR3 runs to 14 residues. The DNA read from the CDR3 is TGTGCCAGCAGTCAACCCCCGAGGGGGTACGAG. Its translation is CASSQPPRGYE. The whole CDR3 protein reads CASSQPPRGYEQYF.

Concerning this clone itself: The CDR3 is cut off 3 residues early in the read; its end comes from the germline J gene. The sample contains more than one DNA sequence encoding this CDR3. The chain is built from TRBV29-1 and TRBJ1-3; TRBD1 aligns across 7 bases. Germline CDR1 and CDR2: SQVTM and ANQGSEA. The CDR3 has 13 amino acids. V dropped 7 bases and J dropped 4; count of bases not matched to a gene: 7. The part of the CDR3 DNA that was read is TGCAGCGCTGGGGGGACAGCCGGAAACACC. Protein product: CSAGGTAGNT. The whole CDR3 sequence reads CSAGGTAGNTIYF.

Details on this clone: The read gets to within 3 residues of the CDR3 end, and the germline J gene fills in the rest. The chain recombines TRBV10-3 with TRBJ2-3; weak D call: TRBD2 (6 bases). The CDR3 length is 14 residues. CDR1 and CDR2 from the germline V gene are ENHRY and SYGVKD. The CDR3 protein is CAISADGDRETQYF. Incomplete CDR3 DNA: TGTGCCATCAGTGCTGACGGGGATCGGGAGACG.

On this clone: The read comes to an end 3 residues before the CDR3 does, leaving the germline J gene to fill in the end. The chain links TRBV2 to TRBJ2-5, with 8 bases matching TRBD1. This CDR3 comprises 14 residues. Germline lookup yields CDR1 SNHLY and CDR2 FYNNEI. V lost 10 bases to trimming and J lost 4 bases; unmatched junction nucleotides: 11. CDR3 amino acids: CATNFQGARETQYF. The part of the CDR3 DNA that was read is TGTGCCACCAACTTTCAGGGGGCCCGAGAGACC.

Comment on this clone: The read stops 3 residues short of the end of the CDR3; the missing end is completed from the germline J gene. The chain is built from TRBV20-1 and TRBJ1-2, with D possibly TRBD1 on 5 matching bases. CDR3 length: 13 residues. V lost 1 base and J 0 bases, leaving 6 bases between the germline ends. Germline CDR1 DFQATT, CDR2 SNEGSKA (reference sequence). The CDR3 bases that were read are TGCAGTGCTAGAGCGACAGCTAACTATGGC. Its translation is CSARATANYG. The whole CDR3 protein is CSARATANYGYTF.

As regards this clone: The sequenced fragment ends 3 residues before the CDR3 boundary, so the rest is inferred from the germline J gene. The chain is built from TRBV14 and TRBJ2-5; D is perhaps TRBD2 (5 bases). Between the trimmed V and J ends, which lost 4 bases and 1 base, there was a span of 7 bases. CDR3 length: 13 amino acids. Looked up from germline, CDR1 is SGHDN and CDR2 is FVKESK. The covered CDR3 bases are TGTGCCAGCAGCCTAGCGCCCCAAGAGACC. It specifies CASSLAPQET. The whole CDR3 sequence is CASSLAPQETQYF.

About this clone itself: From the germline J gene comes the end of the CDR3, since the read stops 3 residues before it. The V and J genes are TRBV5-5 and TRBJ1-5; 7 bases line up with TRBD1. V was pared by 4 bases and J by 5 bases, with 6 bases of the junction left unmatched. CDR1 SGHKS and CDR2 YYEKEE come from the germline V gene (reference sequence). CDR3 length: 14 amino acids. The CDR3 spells CASSLTGRDQPQHF. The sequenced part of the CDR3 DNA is TGTGCCAGCAGCCTGACAGGGCGCGATCAGCCC.

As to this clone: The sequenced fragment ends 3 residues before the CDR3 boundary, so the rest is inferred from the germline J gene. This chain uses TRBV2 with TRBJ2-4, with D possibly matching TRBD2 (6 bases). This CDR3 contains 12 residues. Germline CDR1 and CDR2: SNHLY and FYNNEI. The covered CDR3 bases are TGTGCCAGCAGTATACGCGGGGAGACT. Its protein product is CASSIRGET. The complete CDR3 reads CASSIRGETQYF.

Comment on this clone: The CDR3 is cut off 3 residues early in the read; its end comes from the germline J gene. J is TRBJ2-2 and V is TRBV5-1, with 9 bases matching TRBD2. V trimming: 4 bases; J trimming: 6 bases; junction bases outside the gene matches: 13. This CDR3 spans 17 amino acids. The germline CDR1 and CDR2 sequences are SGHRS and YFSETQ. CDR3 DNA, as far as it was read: TGCGCCAGCAGCAACCCCACTAGCGGGCTCGGGGCCGGGGAG. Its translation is CASSNPTSGLGAGE. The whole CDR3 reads CASSNPTSGLGAGELFF.

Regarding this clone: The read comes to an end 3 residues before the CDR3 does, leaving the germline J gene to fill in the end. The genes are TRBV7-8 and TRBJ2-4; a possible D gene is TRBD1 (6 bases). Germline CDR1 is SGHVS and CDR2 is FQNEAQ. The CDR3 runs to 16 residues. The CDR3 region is CASSSDRRPSLYGQYF. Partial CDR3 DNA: TGTGCCAGCAGCTCCGACAGGCGTCCTTCCCTTTATGGT.

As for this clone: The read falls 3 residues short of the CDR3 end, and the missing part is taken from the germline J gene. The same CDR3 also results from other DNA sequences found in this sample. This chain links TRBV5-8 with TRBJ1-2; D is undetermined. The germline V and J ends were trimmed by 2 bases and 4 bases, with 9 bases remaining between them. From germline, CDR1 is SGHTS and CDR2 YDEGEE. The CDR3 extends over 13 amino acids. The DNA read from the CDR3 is TGTGCCAGCAGCTTCCGGGGAGGCTATGGC. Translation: CASSFRGGYG. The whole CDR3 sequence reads CASSFRGGYGYTF.

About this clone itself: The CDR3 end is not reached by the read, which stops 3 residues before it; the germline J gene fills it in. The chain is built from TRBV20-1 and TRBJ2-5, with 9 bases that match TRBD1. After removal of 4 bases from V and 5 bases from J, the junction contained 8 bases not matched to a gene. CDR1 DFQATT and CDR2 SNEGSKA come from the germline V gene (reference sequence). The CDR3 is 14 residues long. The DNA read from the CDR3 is TGCAGTGCTATGGAACAGGGGGCTTATGAGACC. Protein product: CSAMEQGAYET. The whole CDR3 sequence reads CSAMEQGAYETQYF.

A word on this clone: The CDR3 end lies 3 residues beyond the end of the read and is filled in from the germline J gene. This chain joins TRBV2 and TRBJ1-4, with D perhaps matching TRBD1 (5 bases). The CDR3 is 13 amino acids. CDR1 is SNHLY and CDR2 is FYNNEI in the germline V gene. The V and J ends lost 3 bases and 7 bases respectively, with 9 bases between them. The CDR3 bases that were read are TGTGCCAGCAGTGAGGGGGGGGTTGAAAAA. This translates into CASSEGGVEK. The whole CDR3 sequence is CASSEGGVEKLFF.

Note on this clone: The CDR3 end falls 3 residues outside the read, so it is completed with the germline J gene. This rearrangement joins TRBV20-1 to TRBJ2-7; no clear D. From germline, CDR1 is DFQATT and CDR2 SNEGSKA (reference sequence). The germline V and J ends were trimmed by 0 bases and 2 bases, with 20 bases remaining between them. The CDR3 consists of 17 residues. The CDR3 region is CSARDHNAVRFPYEQYF. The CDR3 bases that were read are TGCAGTGCTAGAGATCATAACGCCGTCCGGTTCCCCTACGAG.

The CDR3 here is CASKGQSNTGELFF. CDR3 DNA (partial): TGCGCCAGCAAGGGACAATCGAACACCGGGGAG. V gene TRBV5-1 combines with J gene TRBJ2-2; TRBD1 might be the D (6 bases). The read is 3 residues too short to cover the CDR3 end, so that end is filled in from the germline J gene. The length of the CDR3 is 14 residues. Germline assignment: CDR1 SGHRS and CDR2 YFSETQ. V dropped 6 bases and J dropped 0 bases, with 9 bases sitting between them.

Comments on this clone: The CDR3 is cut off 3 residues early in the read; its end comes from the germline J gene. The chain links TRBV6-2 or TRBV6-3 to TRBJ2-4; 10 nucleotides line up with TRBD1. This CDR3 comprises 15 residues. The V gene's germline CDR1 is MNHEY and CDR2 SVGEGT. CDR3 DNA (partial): TGTGCCTTCCCGAGGGGACAGGGGAGGTTTCAGCCT. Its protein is CAFPRGQGRFQP. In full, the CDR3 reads CAFPRGQGRFQPQYF.

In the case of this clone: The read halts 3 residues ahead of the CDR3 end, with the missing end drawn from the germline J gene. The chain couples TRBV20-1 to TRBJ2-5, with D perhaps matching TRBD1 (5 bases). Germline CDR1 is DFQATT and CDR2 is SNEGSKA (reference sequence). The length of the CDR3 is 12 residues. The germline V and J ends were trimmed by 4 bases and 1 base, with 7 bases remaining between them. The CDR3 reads CSATGFQETQYF. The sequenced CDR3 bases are TGCAGTGCTACAGGGTTCCAAGAGACC.

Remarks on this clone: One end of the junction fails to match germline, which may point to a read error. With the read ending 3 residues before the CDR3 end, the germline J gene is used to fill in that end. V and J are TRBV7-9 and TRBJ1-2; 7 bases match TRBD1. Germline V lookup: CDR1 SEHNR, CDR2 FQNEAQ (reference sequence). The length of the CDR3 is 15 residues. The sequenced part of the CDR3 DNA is TGTTCCAGCAGCTTAGGAAGACAGGGCCACCAGCCC. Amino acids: CSSSLGRQGHQP. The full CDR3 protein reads CSSSLGRQGHQPYTF.

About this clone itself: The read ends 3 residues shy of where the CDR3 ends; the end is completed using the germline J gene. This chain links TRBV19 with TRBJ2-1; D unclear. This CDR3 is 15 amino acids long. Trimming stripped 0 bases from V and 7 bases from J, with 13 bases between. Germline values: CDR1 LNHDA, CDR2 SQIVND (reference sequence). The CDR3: CASSIDSVIYNEQFF. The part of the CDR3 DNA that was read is TGTGCCAGTAGTATAGATTCGGTCATTTATAATGAG.

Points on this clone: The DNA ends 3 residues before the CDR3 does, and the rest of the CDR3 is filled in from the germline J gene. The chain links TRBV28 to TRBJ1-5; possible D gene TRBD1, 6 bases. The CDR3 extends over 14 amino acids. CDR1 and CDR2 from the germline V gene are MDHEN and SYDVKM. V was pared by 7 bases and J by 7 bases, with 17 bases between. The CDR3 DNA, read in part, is TGTGCCAGCACCTCTGGGGGGGCGAAGCAGCCC. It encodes CASTSGGAKQP. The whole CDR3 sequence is CASTSGGAKQPQHF.

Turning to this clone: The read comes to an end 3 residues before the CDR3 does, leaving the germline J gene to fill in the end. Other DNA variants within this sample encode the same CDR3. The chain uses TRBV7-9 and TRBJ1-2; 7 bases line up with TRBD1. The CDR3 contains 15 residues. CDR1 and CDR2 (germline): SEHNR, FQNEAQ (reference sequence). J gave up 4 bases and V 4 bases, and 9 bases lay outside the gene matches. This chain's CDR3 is CASSSPQGGFYGYTF. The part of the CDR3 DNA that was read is TGTGCCAGCAGCTCCCCGCAGGGGGGATTCTATGGC. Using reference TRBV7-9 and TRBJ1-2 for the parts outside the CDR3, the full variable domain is DTGVSQNPRHKITKRGQNVTFRCDPISEHNRLYWYRQTLGQGPEFLTYFQNEAQLEKSRLLSDRFSAERPKGSFSTLEIQRTEQGDSAMYLCASSSPQGGFYGYTFGSGTRLTVV.

The part of the CDR3 DNA that was read is TGTGCCAGTAGTAGGGTGACTAGCGGGGGCACTAAAGAGACT. It encodes CASSRVTSGGTKET. The entire CDR3 is CASSRVTSGGTKETQYF. The V call is TRBV19, the J call TRBJ2-4; 12 positions agree with TRBD2. The read halts 3 residues ahead of the CDR3 end, with the missing end drawn from the germline J gene. CDR1 LNHDA and CDR2 SQIVND come from the germline V gene (reference sequence). The CDR3 loop spans 17 amino acids.

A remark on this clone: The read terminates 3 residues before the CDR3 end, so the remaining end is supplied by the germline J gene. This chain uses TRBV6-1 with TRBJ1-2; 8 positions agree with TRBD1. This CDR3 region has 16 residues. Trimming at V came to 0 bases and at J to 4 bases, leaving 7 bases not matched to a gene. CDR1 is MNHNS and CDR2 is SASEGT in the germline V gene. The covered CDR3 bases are TGTGCCAGCAGTGAAGCTGGGGACAGGCCTCCCTATGGC. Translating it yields CASSEAGDRPPYG. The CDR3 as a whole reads CASSEAGDRPPYGYTF.